Detailed here is one TCR beta chain. Individuals aged roughly 18 to 95 years were recruited from 24 US areas. Exposed enrollees encountered a COVID-19 case at some point within 2 weeks before study entry. This entry belongs to a study of blood T cell repertoires in COVID-19. The table came from immunoSEQ multiplex PCR; TCRdb's copy has only in-frame clones and leaves some out. Of a few hundred thousand clones in the sample, approximately 85% are singletons; the top ten hold about 7%. Germline V gene sequence: CDR1 LNHDA, CDR2 SQIVND (reference sequence). This CDR3 is 15 amino acids long. J lost 3 bases, V lost 2 bases, and 6 bases had no gene match.

This receptor was identified in a woman in her forties or fifties who had been exposed to COVID-19. The chain couples TRBV19 to TRBJ1-2; 7 bases align to TRBD1. The sample consisted of PBMCs or T cells enriched from blood (not recorded which). CDR3 amino acids: CASSISPGTDYGYTF. In DNA form, the CDR3 reads TGTGCCAGTAGTATATCGCCAGGGACAGACTATGGCTACACCTTC.